This T cell receptor beta chain was retrieved from a study of early T cells in non-severe SARS-CoV-2 infection. V was pared by 5 bases and J by 6 bases, with 22 bases between. This CDR3 has 15 amino acids. Germline values: CDR1 DFQATT, CDR2 SNEGSKA (reference sequence). TCRdb ran MiXCR on the 5' RACE reads and lists one entry per CDR3 protein. The data hold roughly 100,000 distinct CDR3 sequences, with around 13% observed a single time. This TCR was sampled from an adult who was a healthcare worker with PCR-confirmed SARS-CoV-2 infection or an uninfected control (not recorded which). The V call is TRBV20-1, the J call TRBJ2-5; possibly TRBD2 for D (6 bases). The sequenced sample was whole blood. The CDR3, as DNA: TGCAGTGCTCCGAGGCCAACTAGGGCGGGAAAGACCCAGTACTTC. Its translation: CSAPRPTRAGKTQYF.